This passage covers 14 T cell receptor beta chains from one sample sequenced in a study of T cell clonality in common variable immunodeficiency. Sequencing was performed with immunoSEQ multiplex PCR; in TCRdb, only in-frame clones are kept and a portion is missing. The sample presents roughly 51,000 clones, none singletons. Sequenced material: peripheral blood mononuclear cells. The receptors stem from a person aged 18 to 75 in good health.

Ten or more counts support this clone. The sequenced part of the CDR3 DNA is TGTGCCAGCAGCGCAGCGACGACCCTCTCGGGTGAG. Its translation is CASSAATTLSGE. The full-length CDR3 reads as CASSAATTLSGEQFF. The chain joins TRBV11-2 to TRBJ2-1; D remains ambiguous. The read comes to an end 3 residues before the CDR3 does, leaving the germline J gene to fill in the end. CDR3 length: 15 amino acids. V was clipped by 5 bases and J by 9 bases, with 20 bases between them. CDR1 is SGHAT and CDR2 is FQNNGV in the germline V gene.

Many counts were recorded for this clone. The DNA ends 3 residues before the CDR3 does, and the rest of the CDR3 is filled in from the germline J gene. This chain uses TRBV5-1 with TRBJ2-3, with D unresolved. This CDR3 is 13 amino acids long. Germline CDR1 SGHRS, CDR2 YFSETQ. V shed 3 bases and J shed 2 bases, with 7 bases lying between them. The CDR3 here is CASSSRATDTQYF. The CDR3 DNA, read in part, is TGCGCCAGCAGCTCCCGCGCCACAGATACG.

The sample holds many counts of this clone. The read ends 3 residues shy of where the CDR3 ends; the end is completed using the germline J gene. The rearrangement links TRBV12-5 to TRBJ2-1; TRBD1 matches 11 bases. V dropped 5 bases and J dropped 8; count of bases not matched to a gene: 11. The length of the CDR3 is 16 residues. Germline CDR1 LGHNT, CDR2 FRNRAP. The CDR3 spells CASGDPPGQGDYEQFF. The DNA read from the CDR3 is TGTGCTAGTGGTGATCCCCCGGGACAGGGGGATTATGAG.

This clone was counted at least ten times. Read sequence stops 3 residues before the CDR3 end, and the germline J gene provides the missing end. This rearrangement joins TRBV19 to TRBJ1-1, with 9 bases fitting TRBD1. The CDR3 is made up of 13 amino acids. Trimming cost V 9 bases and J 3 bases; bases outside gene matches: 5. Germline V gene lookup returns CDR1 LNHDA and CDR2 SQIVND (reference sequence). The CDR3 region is CARSRQGDTEAFF. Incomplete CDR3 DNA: TGTGCCAGGAGTCGACAGGGGGACACTGAA. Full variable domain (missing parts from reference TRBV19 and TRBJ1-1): DGGITQSPKYLFRKEGQNVTLSCEQNLNHDAMYWYRQDPGQGLRLIYYSQIVNDFQKGDIAEGYSVSREKKESFPLTVTSAQKNPTAFYLCARSRQGDTEAFFGQGTRLTVV.

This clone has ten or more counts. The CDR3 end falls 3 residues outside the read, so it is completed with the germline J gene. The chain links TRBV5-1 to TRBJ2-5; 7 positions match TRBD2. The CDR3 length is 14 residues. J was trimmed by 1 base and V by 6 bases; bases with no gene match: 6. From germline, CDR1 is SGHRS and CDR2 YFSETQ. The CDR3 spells CASTQTGGQETQYF. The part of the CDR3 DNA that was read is TGCGCCAGCACCCAAACGGGGGGCCAAGAGACC.

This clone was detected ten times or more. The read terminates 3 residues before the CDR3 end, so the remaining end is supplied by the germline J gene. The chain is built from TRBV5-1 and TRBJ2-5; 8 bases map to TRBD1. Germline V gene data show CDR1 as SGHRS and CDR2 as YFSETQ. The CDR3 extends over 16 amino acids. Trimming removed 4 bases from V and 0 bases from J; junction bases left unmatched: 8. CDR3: CASSPGQGPYQETQYF. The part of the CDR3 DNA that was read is TGCGCCAGCAGCCCTGGACAGGGCCCGTACCAAGAGACC.

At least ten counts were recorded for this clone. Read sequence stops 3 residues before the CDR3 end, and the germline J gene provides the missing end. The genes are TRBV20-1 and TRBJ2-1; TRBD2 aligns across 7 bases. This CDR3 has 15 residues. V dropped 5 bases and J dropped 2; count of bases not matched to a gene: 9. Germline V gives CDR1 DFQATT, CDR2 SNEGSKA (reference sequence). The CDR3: CSAPEAGKTYNEQFF. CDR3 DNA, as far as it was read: TGCAGTGCTCCCGAAGCGGGAAAGACCTACAATGAG.

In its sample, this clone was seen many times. CDR3 loop: CASRGAVSTDTQYF. The CDR3 bases that were read are TGCGCCAGCCGCGGGGCGGTTAGCACAGATACG. The chain joins TRBV5-1 to TRBJ2-3; a possible D gene is TRBD2 (6 bases). Read data end 3 residues before the CDR3 end; the end is taken from the germline J gene. This CDR3 region has 14 residues. Germline lookup yields CDR1 SGHRS and CDR2 YFSETQ. V gave up 7 bases and J gave up 0 bases, with 12 bases separating them.

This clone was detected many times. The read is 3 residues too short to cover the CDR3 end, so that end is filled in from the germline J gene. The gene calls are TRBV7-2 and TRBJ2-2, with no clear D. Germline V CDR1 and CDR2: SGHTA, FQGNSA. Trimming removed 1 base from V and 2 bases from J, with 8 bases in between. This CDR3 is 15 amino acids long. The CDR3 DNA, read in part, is TGTGCCAGCAGCTTAGGGGCAACCAACACCGGGGAG. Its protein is CASSLGATNTGE. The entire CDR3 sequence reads CASSLGATNTGELFF.

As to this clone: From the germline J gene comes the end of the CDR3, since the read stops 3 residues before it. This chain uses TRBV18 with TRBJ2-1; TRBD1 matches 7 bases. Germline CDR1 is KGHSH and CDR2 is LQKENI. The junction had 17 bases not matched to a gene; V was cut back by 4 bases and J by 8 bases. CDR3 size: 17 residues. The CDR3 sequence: CASSRDRGGLRSDEQFF. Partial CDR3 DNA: TGTGCCAGCTCACGGGACAGAGGGGGCCTTCGTTCGGATGAG. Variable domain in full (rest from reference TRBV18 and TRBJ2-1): NAGVMQNPRHLVRRRGQEARLRCSPMKGHSHVYWYRQLPEEGLKFMVYLQKENIIDESGMPKERFSAEFPKEGPSILRIQQVVRGDSAAYFCASSRDRGGLRSDEQFFGPGTRLTVL.

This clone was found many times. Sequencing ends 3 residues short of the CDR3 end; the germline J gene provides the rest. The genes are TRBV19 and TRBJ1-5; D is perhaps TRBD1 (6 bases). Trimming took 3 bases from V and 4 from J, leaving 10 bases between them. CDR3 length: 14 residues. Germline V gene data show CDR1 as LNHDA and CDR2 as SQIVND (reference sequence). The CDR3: CASSIYRDNQPQHF. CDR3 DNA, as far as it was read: TGTGCCAGTAGTATTTACAGGGATAATCAGCCC. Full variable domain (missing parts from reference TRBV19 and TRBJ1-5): DGGITQSPKYLFRKEGQNVTLSCEQNLNHDAMYWYRQDPGQGLRLIYYSQIVNDFQKGDIAEGYSVSREKKESFPLTVTSAQKNPTAFYLCASSIYRDNQPQHFGDGTRLSIL.

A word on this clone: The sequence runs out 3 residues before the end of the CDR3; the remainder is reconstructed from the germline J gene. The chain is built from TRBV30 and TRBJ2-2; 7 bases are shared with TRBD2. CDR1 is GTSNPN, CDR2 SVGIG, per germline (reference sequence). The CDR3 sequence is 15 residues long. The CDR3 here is CAWTGTGGGHSPLFF. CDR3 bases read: TGTGCCTGGACGGGAACGGGGGGAGGTCATTCACCG.

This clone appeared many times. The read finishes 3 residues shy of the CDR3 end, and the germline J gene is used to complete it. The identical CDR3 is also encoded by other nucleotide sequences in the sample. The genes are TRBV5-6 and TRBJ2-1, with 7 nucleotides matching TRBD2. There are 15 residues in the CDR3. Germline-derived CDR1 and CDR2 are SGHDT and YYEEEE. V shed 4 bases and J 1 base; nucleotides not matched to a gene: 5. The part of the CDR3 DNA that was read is TGTGCCAGCAGCCCGATGGGGGGGTCCTACAATGAG. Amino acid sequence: CASSPMGGSYNE. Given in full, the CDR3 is CASSPMGGSYNEQFF. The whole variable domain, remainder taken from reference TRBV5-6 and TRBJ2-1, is DAGVTQSPTHLIKTRGQQVTLRCSPKSGHDTVSWYQQALGQGPQFIFQYYEEEERQRGNFPDRFSGHQFPNYSSELNVNALLLGDSALYLCASSPMGGSYNEQFFGPGTRLTVL.

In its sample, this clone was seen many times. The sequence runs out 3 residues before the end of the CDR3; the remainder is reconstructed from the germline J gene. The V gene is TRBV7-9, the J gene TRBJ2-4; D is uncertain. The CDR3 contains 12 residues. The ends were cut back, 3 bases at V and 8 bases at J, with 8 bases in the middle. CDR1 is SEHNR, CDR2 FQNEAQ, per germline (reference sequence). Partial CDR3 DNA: TGTGCCAGCAGCTTCAAGCTTGACATT. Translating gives CASSFKLDI. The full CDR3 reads CASSFKLDIQYF.